What follows is one T cell receptor beta chain and its context. This sample stems from a study of blood T cells in healthy people across ages. V dropped 0 bases and J dropped 6; count of bases not matched to a gene: 11. The CDR3 spans 16 residues. Germline V gene lookup returns CDR1 DFQATT and CDR2 SNEGSKA (reference sequence). Together with a sample-barcoded 5' primer, a J-beta primer mix was included in a second PCR lasting about 6 to 12 cycles. TCRdb redid the calling of the 5' RACE reads with MiXCR, one entry per CDR3 protein. The repertoire has some 1.6 million distinct CDR3 sequences, about 32% of them found once; the top ten carry 10% to 12%.

The chain employs TRBV20-1 and TRBJ2-1; 7 bases fit TRBD1. The sample consisted of blood. This TCR came from a woman aged 25-40 years in good health. CDR3 region: CSARDPRQGDSNEQFF. For the CDR3, the DNA is TGCAGTGCTAGAGATCCCCGACAGGGAGATTCCAATGAGCAGTTCTTC.